This T cell receptor beta chain appears in the sequencing data of a study of blood T cell repertoires in COVID-19. Original handling: Nucleated cell number was recorded as an estimate derived from reference gene primer amplification. Repertoires were generated with immunoSEQ multiplex PCR, while TCRdb's copy carries only in-frame clones and drops some. That table supplies the V and J calls and clone size; D and trimming were determined from the DNA. Here the sample spans about 280,000 clones, roughly 87% being singletons. Unmatched junction bases numbered 9, after V lost 2 bases and J lost 8 bases. The CDR3 is made up of 15 amino acids. Germline CDR1 and CDR2: SGHTA and FQGNSA.

The chain recombines TRBV7-2 with TRBJ2-1, with 7 bases lining up with TRBD1. The sequenced sample was PBMCs or T cells enriched from blood (not recorded which). The sequence was collected from a woman in her forties who had recovered from COVID-19. CDR3 nucleotides: TGTGCCAGCAGCTTACAGGCAGGGGGTCGAGATGAGCAGTTCTTC. This codes for CASSLQAGGRDEQFF.